The 26 T cell receptor beta chains given below trace back to one sample, sequenced in a study of CD8 T cells in ankylosing spondylitis. A single record per CDR3 protein comes from TCRdb applying MiXCR to the 5' RACE reads. The sample yields more than 150,000 distinct CDR3 sequences, about 20% seen once. The sample taken for sequencing was blood, either unsorted or a sorted T cell fraction (not recorded which). The receptors shown here come from a male donor aged 10-29 years with ankylosing spondylitis or in good health (not recorded which).

This clonotype has ten or more counts. The chain links TRBV15 to TRBJ2-1, with D tentatively TRBD2 (5 bases). The CDR3 spans 14 residues. Trimming pared 0 bases from V and 7 bases from J, leaving 10 bases between. The V gene's germline CDR1 is LNHNV and CDR2 YYDKDF (reference sequence). The CDR3 spells CATSRDRSENEQFF. CDR3 bases: TGTGCCACCAGCAGAGATCGTAGCGAAAATGAGCAGTTCTTC.

This clonotype was seen at least ten times. The chain employs TRBV6-5 and TRBJ2-6, with D possibly TRBD2 on 5 matching bases. Germline CDR1 is MNHEY and CDR2 is SVGAGI. Trimming pared 5 bases from V and 1 base from J, leaving 9 bases between. CDR3 length equals 15 residues. This CDR3 is CASSHGESGANVLTF. In DNA, the CDR3 is TGTGCCAGCAGTCACGGGGAGTCTGGGGCCAACGTCCTGACTTTC.

CDR3 loop: CASSSDRGQGDTQYF. The CDR3, as DNA: TGTGCCAGCAGCTCCGACAGGGGGCAGGGGGATACGCAGTATTTT. This chain connects TRBV11-3 to TRBJ2-3, with 10 positions matching TRBD1. The CDR3 is made up of 15 amino acids. With V trimmed by 4 bases and J by 6 bases, 7 bases remained unmatched. The germline gives CDR1 SGHNT, CDR2 YENEEA.

This clonotype was found many times. CDR3 sequence (DNA): TGTGCCATCAGTGATTACAGTTCCTACAATGAGCAGTTCTTC. It codes for CAISDYSSYNEQFF. The J gene is TRBJ2-1, the V gene TRBV10-3; D remains unclear. Germline V gene lookup returns CDR1 ENHRY and CDR2 SYGVKD. The CDR3 is 14 residues long. V lost 3 bases and J lost 1, with 7 bases in between.

This clonotype came up many times. The rearrangement joins TRBV10-3 to TRBJ2-1, with 9 positions matching TRBD2. After removal of 10 bases from V and 4 bases from J, the junction contained 14 bases not matched to a gene. The CDR3 is made up of 16 amino acids. Per germline, CDR1 ENHRY and CDR2 SYGVKD. CDR3 sequence: CATLTVGSGGYNEQFF. CDR3 nucleotide sequence: TGTGCCACCCTAACGGTGGGCAGCGGGGGGTACAATGAGCAGTTCTTC.

This clonotype has ten or more counts. V is TRBV29-1 and J is TRBJ2-1; 7 bases match TRBD1. The germline CDR1 and CDR2 sequences are SQVTM and ANQGSEA. This CDR3 has 13 residues. V lost 3 bases, J lost 7 bases, and 6 bases stayed unmatched. The CDR3 nucleotides are TGCAGCGTTGACAGGGCCAGGGGGAATGAGCAGTTCTTC. Translation gives CSVDRARGNEQFF.

This clonotype was seen ten or more times. The chain joins TRBV18 to TRBJ1-1, with D perhaps matching TRBD1 (5 bases). V gave up 4 bases and J gave up 2 bases, with 14 bases separating them. Per the germline V gene, CDR1 is KGHSH and CDR2 is LQKENI. This CDR3 has 15 amino acids. The CDR3 loop reads CASSRKTDRNTEAFF. CDR3 DNA: TGTGCCAGCTCACGTAAGACAGACCGAAACACTGAAGCTTTCTTT.

This clonotype was counted ten times or more. The chain employs TRBV5-1 and TRBJ2-3, with TRBD2 as a possible D gene (6 bases). Trimming left V 0 bases short and J 3 bases short, with 11 bases between. CDR1 is SGHRS, CDR2 YFSETQ, per germline. The CDR3 totals 15 residues. The CDR3 protein is CASSLAGEVTDTQYF. The CDR3 bases are TGCGCCAGCAGCTTGGCCGGGGAGGTAACAGATACGCAGTATTTT.

This clonotype showed up many times. J is TRBJ2-7 and V is TRBV2; 7 bases are a match to TRBD1. Germline V gene sequence: CDR1 SNHLY, CDR2 FYNNEI. The CDR3 has 12 amino acids. With V trimmed by 11 bases and J by 4 bases, 8 bases remained unmatched. This chain's CDR3 is CAQRDSSYEQYF. The DNA of the CDR3 is TGTGCCCAGAGGGACAGCAGTTACGAGCAGTACTTC. Supplemented by reference TRBV2 and TRBJ2-7, the full variable domain reads EPEVTQTPSHQVTQMGQEVILRCVPISNHLYFYWYRQILGQKVEFLVSFYNNEISEKSEIFDDQFSVERPDGSNFTLKIRSTKLEDSAMYFCAQRDSSYEQYFGPGTRLTVT.

This clonotype was counted at least ten times. V gene TRBV5-1 combines with J gene TRBJ2-7; no definite D call. The germline CDR1 and CDR2 sequences are SGHRS and YFSETQ. This CDR3 contains 14 residues. The V gene lost 0 bases and the J gene lost 1 base, with 8 bases spanning the gap. The CDR3 bases are TGCGCCAGCAGCTTGGACTGGGCATCCTACGAGCAGTACGTC. Translation: CASSLDWASYEQYV.

V usage is TRBV5-1 and J usage is TRBJ2-1, with D hard to call. The V gene's germline CDR1 is SGHRS and CDR2 YFSETQ. The CDR3 length is 12 residues. With 4 bases removed from V and 10 bases from J, the gap between germline ends came to 12 bases. The CDR3 loop is CASSGVFGEQFF. As DNA, the CDR3 is TGCGCCAGCAGCGGGGTTTTCGGGGAGCAGTTCTTC.

This clonotype was detected many times. The chain recombines TRBV29-1 with TRBJ2-2; D may match TRBD1 or TRBD2 (5 bases each). CDR1 is SQVTM and CDR2 is ANQGSEA in the germline V gene. V was trimmed by 6 bases and J by 7 bases, leaving 15 bases between them. This CDR3 has 13 residues. The CDR3 loop is CSVLSGGSGELFF. The CDR3 DNA follows: TGCAGCGTCCTCAGTGGGGGAAGCGGGGAGCTGTTTTTT.

This clonotype was seen at least ten times. The CDR3 nucleotides are TGCGCCAGCAGTCGGGGGGGGACAACCGGATCTGGGGCCAACGTCCTGACTTTC. Protein sequence: CASSRGGTTGSGANVLTF. The chain links TRBV5-1 to TRBJ2-6; the match to TRBD2 covers 8 bases. The CDR3 has 18 amino acids. The ends lost 5 bases at V and 1 base at J; junction bases unmatched: 11. The V gene's germline CDR1 is SGHRS and CDR2 YFSETQ.

This rearrangement joins TRBV5-6 to TRBJ2-2, with no clear D. This CDR3 is 10 amino acids long. The germline V and J ends were trimmed by 6 bases and 5 bases, with 2 bases remaining between them. Germline CDR1 reads SGHDT; CDR2 reads YYEEEE. The CDR3: CASNTGELFF. As DNA, the CDR3 is TGTGCCAGCAATACCGGGGAGCTGTTTTTT. Based on the CDR3 plus reference TRBV5-6 and TRBJ2-2, the full variable domain is DAGVTQSPTHLIKTRGQQVTLRCSPKSGHDTVSWYQQALGQGPQFIFQYYEEEERQRGNFPDRFSGHQFPNYSSELNVNALLLGDSALYLCASNTGELFFGEGSRLTVL.

This clonotype was counted many times. The rearrangement uses TRBV20-1 and TRBJ2-1, with 11 bases lining up with TRBD2. Germline CDR1 reads DFQATT; CDR2 reads SNEGSKA (reference sequence). The CDR3 is made up of 15 amino acids. The J segment lost 0 bases and the V segment lost 4 bases, leaving 2 bases of the junction unmatched. The CDR3 nucleotides are TGCAGTGCTAAGGGACTAGCGGACTCCTACAATGAGCAGTTCTTC. This encodes CSAKGLADSYNEQFF.

This clonotype was found many times. The chain carries TRBV15 and TRBJ2-3, with D maybe TRBD2 (7 bases). Trimming stripped 3 bases from V and 4 bases from J, with 14 bases between. Germline assignment: CDR1 LNHNV and CDR2 YYDKDF (reference sequence). The CDR3 runs 15 residues. As DNA, the CDR3 is TGTGCCACCAGCAGGTTGGGGGGGGGCCCAGATACGCAGTATTTT. It is translated as CATSRLGGGPDTQYF.

In this sample, this clonotype turned up many times. V gene TRBV14 combines with J gene TRBJ2-1; D unclear. The CDR3 loop spans 15 amino acids. The V gene lost 1 base and the J gene lost 4 bases, with 11 bases spanning the gap. Germline V CDR1 and CDR2: SGHDN, FVKESK. The CDR3 nucleotides read TGTGCCAGCAGCCAAGTAACGCAACTTTACAATGAGCAGTTCTTC. Residues: CASSQVTQLYNEQFF.

This clonotype occurred once. The chain uses TRBV7-9 and TRBJ2-7; D possibly corresponds to TRBD1 (6 bases). Germline V gene data show CDR1 as SEHNR and CDR2 as FQNEAQ (reference sequence). The ends were cut back, 1 base at V and 4 bases at J, with 11 bases in the middle. The CDR3 consists of 14 residues. This chain's CDR3 is CASSLDWTDYEQYF. CDR3 bases: TGTGCCAGCAGCTTAGATTGGACAGATTACGAGCAGTACTTC. The full variable domain, its missing parts supplied by reference TRBV7-9 and TRBJ2-7, is DTGVSQNPRHKITKRGQNVTFRCDPISEHNRLYWYRQTLGQGPEFLTYFQNEAQLEKSRLLSDRFSAERPKGSFSTLEIQRTEQGDSAMYLCASSLDWTDYEQYFGPGTRLTVT.

Ten or more counts support this clonotype. V and J are TRBV7-3 and TRBJ1-1; D unclear. There are 13 residues in the CDR3. Per germline, CDR1 SGHTA and CDR2 FQGTGA. The germline V and J ends were trimmed by 3 bases and 8 bases, with 13 bases remaining between them. CDR3 loop: CASSFGEFREAFF. The CDR3 DNA follows: TGTGCCAGCAGCTTCGGAGAGTTCAGGGAAGCTTTCTTT.

This clonotype has a handful of counts. V and J are TRBV18 and TRBJ2-7; 7 bases fit TRBD1. Trimming removed 4 bases from V and 5 bases from J; junction bases left unmatched: 8. The CDR3 runs 14 residues. CDR1 and CDR2 (germline): KGHSH, LQKENI. The CDR3 DNA is TGTGCCAGCTCACTTCGACAGGGAAAGAACGAGCAGTACTTC. It is translated as CASSLRQGKNEQYF.

This clonotype was detected only a few times. The chain uses TRBV20-1 and TRBJ2-5; 9 bases map to TRBD2. V trimming: 6 bases; J trimming: 5 bases; junction bases outside the gene matches: 7. Germline CDR1 reads DFQATT; CDR2 reads SNEGSKA (reference sequence). The CDR3 contains 13 residues. CDR3 sequence (DNA): TGCAGTGCCCCAAGCGGGAGGAGGGAGACCCAGTACTTC. This codes for CSAPSGRRETQYF.

This clonotype was observed at least ten times. CDR3 sequence: CASSLDRLTGELFF. The CDR3 DNA reads as TGTGCCAGCAGCTTAGACAGACTCACCGGGGAGCTGTTTTTT. This chain uses TRBV11-2 with TRBJ2-2; D unresolved. This CDR3 spans 14 amino acids. V lost 0 bases and J 4 bases, leaving 6 bases between the germline ends. CDR1 is SGHAT, CDR2 FQNNGV, per germline.

This clonotype was found many times. This chain uses TRBV10-3 with TRBJ2-2; D not resolved. Germline V CDR1 and CDR2: ENHRY, SYGVKD. The CDR3 spans 13 residues. Trimming took off 6 bases at V and 10 bases at J, with 15 bases between the two ends. The CDR3 bases are TGTGCCATCAGGGATGGGGTTGTGGAGGAGCTGTTTTTT. Amino acid sequence: CAIRDGVVEELFF.

This clonotype was counted at least ten times. The V gene is TRBV3-1, the J gene TRBJ2-7; D is tentatively TRBD1 or TRBD2 (5 bases each). The CDR3 has 13 amino acids. Germline V gene data show CDR1 as LGHDT and CDR2 as YNNKEL (reference sequence). Trimming removed 3 bases from V and 8 bases from J, with 14 bases in between. CDR3 sequence: CASSQGDQAQQYF. CDR3 bases: TGTGCCAGCAGCCAGGGGGATCAAGCTCAGCAGTACTTC.

This clonotype was counted at least ten times. V and J are TRBV2 and TRBJ2-7; D gene unclear. Trimming took off 6 bases at V and 0 bases at J, with 12 bases between the two ends. This CDR3 region has 14 residues. Germline V lookup: CDR1 SNHLY, CDR2 FYNNEI. DNA for the CDR3: TGTGCCAGCAGCCCCTCCGGGCCCTCCTACGAGCAGTACTTC. It codes for CASSPSGPSYEQYF.

This clonotype was counted many times. The V call is TRBV14, the J call TRBJ2-7; 7 bases align to TRBD2. Germline trimming cut 4 bases from V and 7 bases from J; bases unmatched to any gene: 7. The CDR3 is 13 amino acids. CDR1 SGHDN and CDR2 FVKESK come from the germline V gene. CDR3 region: CASSRGSGWEQYF. CDR3 sequence (DNA): TGTGCCAGCAGCCGCGGGAGCGGGTGGGAGCAGTACTTC.